This T cell receptor beta chain appears in the sequencing data of a study of shared clonotypes between healthy human individuals. Germline V CDR1 and CDR2: MNHEY, SMNVEV (reference sequence). Losses at the gene ends were 6 bases for V and 0 bases for J; bases not matched to a gene: 8. This CDR3 is built from 15 residues. The study, taken as a whole, reports: Researchers found naive subsets generally carried larger estimated richness than memory subsets.

Naive CD8 cells, CD45RO-negative and positively selected for CCR7, excluded terminally differentiated effector memory CD45RA+ cells. Only in-frame clones appear in the TCRdb table, and some are missing; sequencing was by immunoSEQ multiplex PCR. The sample records around 620,000 clones, about 95% being singletons. Worth noting for this clone: Its antigen is as yet unknown.

V usage is TRBV27 and J usage is TRBJ2-7; the match to TRBD1 covers 7 bases. The sequenced sample was naive CD8+ T cells sorted from blood. The TCR sequence derives from a woman aged 30 to 39 in good health. In DNA form, the CDR3 reads TGTGCCAGCAGCTCTGGGGACAGCCGCTCCTACGAGCAGTACTTC. As protein: CASSSGDSRSYEQYF.